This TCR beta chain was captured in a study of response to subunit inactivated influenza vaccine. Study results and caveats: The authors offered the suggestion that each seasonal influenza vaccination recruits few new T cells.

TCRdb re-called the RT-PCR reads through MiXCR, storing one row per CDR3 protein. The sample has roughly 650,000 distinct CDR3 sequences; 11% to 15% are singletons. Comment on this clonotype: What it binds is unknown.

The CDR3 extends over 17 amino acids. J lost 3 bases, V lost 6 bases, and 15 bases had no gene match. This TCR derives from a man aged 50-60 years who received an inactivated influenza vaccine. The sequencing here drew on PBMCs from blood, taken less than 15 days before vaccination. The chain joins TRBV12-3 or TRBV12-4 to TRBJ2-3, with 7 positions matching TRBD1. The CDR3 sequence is CASSPRLTGFVTDTQYF. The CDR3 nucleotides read TGTGCCAGCAGCCCACGGCTGACAGGGTTCGTGACAGATACGCAGTATTTT.